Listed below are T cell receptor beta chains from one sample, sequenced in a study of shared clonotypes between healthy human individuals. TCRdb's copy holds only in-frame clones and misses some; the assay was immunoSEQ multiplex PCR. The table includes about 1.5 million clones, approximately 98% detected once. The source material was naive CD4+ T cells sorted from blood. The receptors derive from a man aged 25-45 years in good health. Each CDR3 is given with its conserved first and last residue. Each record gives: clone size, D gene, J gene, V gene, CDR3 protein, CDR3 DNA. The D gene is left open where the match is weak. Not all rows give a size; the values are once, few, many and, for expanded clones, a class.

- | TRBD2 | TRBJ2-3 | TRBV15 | CATSSRGTSGLHTDTQYF | TGTGCCACCAGCTCCAGGGGGACTAGCGGGCTCCACACAGATACGCAGTATTTT
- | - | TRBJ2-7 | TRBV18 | CASSPQPRNEQYF | TGTGCCAGCTCACCCCAGCCCCGGAACGAGCAGTACTTC
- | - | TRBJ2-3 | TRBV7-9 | CASSFRQAGDTDTQYF | TGTGCCAGCAGCTTCAGACAGGCGGGAGACACAGATACGCAGTATTTT
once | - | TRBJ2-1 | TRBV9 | CASSEQEASYNEQFF | TGTGCCAGCAGCGAACAGGAGGCCTCCTACAATGAGCAGTTCTTC
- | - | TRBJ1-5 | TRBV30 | CAWSLGSNSNQPQHF | TGTGCCTGGAGTCTGGGCAGTAATAGCAATCAGCCCCAGCATTTT
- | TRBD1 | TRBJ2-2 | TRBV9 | CASSGYWTGGTNTGELFF | TGTGCCAGCAGCGGTTATTGGACAGGGGGCACTAACACCGGGGAGCTGTTTTTT
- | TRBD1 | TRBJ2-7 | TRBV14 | CASSQEGTGFYEQYF | TGTGCCAGCAGCCAAGAAGGGACAGGCTTCTACGAGCAGTACTTC
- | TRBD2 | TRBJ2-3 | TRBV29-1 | CSVGTSGIPESSTDTQYF | TGCAGCGTGGGGACTAGCGGGATTCCGGAATCTAGCACAGATACGCAGTATTTT
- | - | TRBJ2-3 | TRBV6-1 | CASSGPHKGTDTQYF | TGTGCCAGCAGTGGACCTCACAAGGGCACAGATACGCAGTATTTT
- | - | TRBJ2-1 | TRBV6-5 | CASSFRDTSYNEQFF | TGTGCCAGCAGCTTCCGAGATACGTCCTACAATGAGCAGTTCTTC
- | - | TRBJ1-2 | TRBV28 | CASRSSNYGYTF | TGTGCCAGCAGGTCCTCTAACTATGGCTACACCTTC
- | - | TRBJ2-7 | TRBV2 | CASIRDNAYEQYF | TGTGCCAGCATTAGGGACAACGCCTACGAGCAGTACTTC
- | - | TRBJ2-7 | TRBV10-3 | CATTGGVYEQYF | TGTGCCACGACGGGGGGCGTCTACGAGCAGTACTTC
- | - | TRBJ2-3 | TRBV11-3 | CASSLGGDTQYF | TGTGCCAGCAGCCTAGGGGGAGATACGCAGTATTTT
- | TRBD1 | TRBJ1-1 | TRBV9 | CASSVGAGGLNTEAFF | TGTGCCAGCAGCGTAGGAGCAGGGGGATTGAACACTGAAGCTTTCTTT
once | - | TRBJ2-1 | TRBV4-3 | CASSQDTGYEQFF | TGCGCCAGCAGCCAAGATACAGGGTATGAGCAGTTCTTC
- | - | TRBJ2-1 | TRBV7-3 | CASSLIWQEPYNEQFF | TGTGCCAGCAGCTTAATCTGGCAGGAGCCCTACAATGAGCAGTTCTTC
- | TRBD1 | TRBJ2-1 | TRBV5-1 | CASSTGQGVYNEQFF | TGCGCCAGCAGCACAGGACAGGGGGTATACAATGAGCAGTTCTTC
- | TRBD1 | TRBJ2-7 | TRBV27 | CASSFSRGQGYEQYF | TGTGCCAGCAGTTTTTCGAGGGGGCAGGGCTACGAGCAGTACTTC
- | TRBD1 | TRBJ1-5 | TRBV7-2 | CASSRAGGQPQHF | TGTGCCAGCAGCCGCGCAGGGGGGCAGCCCCAGCATTTT
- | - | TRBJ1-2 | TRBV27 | CASSFDVRGSYGYTF | TGTGCCAGCAGTTTTGATGTCAGGGGATCCTATGGCTACACCTTC
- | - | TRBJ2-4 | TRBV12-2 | CASRFARVDGKNIQYF | TGTGCAAGTCGCTTCGCTCGGGTTGACGGCAAAAACATTCAGTACTTC
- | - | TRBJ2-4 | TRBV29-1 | CSVEEGYRLAKNIQYF | TGCAGCGTTGAAGAGGGCTACAGACTAGCCAAAAACATTCAGTACTTC
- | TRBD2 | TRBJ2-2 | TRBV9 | CASSARASGTGELFF | TGTGCCAGCAGCGCACGGGCTAGCGGTACCGGGGAGCTGTTTTTT
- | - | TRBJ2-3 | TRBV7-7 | CASSLMGVVDTQYF | TGTGCTAGCAGCTTAATGGGAGTTGTAGATACGCAGTATTTT
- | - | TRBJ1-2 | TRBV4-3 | CASSQDFVSYGYTF | TGCGCCAGCAGCCAAGACTTTGTTTCCTATGGCTACACCTTC
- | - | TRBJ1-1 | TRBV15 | CATSTWGQPHTEAFF | TGTGCCACCAGCACTTGGGGCCAGCCACATACTGAAGCTTTCTTT
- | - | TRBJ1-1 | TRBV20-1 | CSARGGTEAFF | TGCAGTGCTAGGGGGGGAACTGAAGCTTTCTTT
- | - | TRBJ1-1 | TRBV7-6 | CASSPPGQRNTEAFF | TGTGCCAGCAGCCCGCCAGGACAGAGAAACACTGAAGCTTTCTTT
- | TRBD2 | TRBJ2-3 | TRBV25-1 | CASSDGLAGSTDTQYF | TGTGCCAGCAGTGATGGACTAGCGGGAAGCACAGATACGCAGTATTTT
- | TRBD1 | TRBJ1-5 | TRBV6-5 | CASSLTGTGNQPQHF | TGTGCCAGCAGTTTGACAGGGACGGGCAATCAGCCCCAGCATTTT
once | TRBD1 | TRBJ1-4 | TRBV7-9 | CASSPRDSRNEKLFF | TGTGCCAGCAGCCCTCGGGACAGCCGGAATGAAAAACTGTTTTTT
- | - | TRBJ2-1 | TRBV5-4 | CASIDSYNEQFF | TGTGCCAGCATAGATAGCTACAATGAGCAGTTCTTC
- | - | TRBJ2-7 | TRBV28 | CASSLVASSYEQYF | TGTGCCAGCAGTTTGGTGGCTTCCTCCTACGAGCAGTACTTC
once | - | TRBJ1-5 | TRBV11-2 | CASSLDLGFNQPQHF | TGTGCCAGCAGCTTAGATCTTGGGTTCAATCAGCCCCAGCATTTT
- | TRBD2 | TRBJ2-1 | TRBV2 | CASSGFLAGGYNEQFF | TGTGCCAGCAGTGGGTTTCTGGCGGGAGGGTACAATGAGCAGTTCTTC
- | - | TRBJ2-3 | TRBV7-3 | CASSLGSVTDTQYF | TGTGCCAGCAGCTTAGGGAGCGTCACAGATACGCAGTATTTT
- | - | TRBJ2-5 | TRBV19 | CASTMRGSGTQYF | TGTGCCAGTACCATGAGAGGGTCGGGGACCCAGTACTTC
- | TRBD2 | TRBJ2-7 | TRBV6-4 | CASSDSPLAGNEQYF | TGTGCCAGCAGTGACTCTCCGCTAGCGGGAAACGAACAGTACTTC
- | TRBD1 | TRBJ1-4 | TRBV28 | CASNRPQTGFSEKLFF | TGTGCCAGCAATCGCCCTCAGACAGGGTTTAGTGAAAAACTGTTTTTT
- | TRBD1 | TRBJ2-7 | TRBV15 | CATSREGQGAYEQYF | TGTGCCACCAGCAGAGAGGGACAGGGGGCCTACGAGCAGTACTTC
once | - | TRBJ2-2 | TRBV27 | CASSPTISRGSGELFF | TGTGCCAGCAGCCCAACCATTAGTCGGGGCTCCGGGGAGCTGTTTTTT
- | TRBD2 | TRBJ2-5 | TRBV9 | CASSRGRPETQYF | TGTGCCAGCAGCCGCGGGAGGCCGGAGACCCAGTACTTC
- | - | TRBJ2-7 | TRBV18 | CASSPRGRSYEQYF | TGTGCCAGCTCACCACGTGGCAGATCCTACGAGCAGTACTTC
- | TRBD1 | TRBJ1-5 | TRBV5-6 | CASSLNRGQGTQPQHF | TGTGCCAGCAGCTTGAATCGGGGACAGGGGACTCAGCCCCAGCATTTT
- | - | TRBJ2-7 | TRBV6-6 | CASSYSSGAGIYEQYF | TGTGCCAGCAGTTACTCGTCGGGAGCCGGTATCTACGAGCAGTACTTC
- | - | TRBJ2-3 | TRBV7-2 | CASSLDPTDTQYF | TGTGCCAGCAGCTTAGATCCCACAGATACGCAGTATTTT
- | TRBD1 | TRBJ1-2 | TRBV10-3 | CAISELRQGAGRGYTF | TGTGCCATCAGTGAGCTAAGACAGGGGGCAGGCCGTGGCTACACCTTC
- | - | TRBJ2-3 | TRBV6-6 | CASSSLARITDTQYF | TGTGCCAGCAGTTCCCTAGCGCGGATCACAGATACGCAGTATTTT
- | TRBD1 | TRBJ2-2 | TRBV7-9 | CASSLKGAGGELFF | TGTGCCAGCAGCTTAAAGGGGGCCGGCGGGGAGCTGTTTTTT
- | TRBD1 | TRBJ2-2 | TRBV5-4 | CASGTATVNTGELFF | TGTGCCAGCGGGACAGCTACAGTAAACACCGGGGAGCTGTTTTTT
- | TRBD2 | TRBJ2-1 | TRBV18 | CASSPLVLAGVPAYNEQFF | TGTGCCAGCTCACCACTAGTACTAGCGGGAGTACCCGCCTACAATGAGCAGTTCTTC
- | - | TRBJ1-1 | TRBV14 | CASSGSMNTEAFF | TGTGCCAGCAGCGGCAGCATGAACACTGAAGCTTTCTTT